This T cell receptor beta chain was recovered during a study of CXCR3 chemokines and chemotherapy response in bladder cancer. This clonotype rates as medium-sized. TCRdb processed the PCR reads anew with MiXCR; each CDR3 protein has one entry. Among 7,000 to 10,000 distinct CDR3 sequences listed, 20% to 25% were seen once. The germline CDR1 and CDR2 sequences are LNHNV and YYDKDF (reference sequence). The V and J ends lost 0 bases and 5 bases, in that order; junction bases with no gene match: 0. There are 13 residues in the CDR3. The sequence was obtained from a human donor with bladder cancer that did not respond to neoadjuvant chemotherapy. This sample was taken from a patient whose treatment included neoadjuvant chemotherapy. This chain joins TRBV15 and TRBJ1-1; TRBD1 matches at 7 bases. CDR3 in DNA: TGTGCCACCAGCAGAGAACAGGGGACTGAAGCTTTCTTT. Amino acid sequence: CATSREQGTEAFF.